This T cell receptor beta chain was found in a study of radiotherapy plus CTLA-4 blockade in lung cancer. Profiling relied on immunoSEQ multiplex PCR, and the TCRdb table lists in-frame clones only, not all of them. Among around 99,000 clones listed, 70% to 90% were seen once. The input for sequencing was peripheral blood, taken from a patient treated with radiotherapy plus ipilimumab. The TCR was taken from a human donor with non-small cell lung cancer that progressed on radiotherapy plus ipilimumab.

CDR3 residues: CASSKGRDTEAFF. DNA for the CDR3: TGTGCCAGCAGCAAGGGACGGGACACTGAAGCTTTCTTT. This sequence joins TRBV14 and TRBJ1-1, with a possible D match to TRBD1 (5 bases). Deletions cut 5 bases from V and 3 bases from J, with 10 bases between. This CDR3 comprises 13 residues. The V gene's germline CDR1 is SGHDN and CDR2 FVKESK.